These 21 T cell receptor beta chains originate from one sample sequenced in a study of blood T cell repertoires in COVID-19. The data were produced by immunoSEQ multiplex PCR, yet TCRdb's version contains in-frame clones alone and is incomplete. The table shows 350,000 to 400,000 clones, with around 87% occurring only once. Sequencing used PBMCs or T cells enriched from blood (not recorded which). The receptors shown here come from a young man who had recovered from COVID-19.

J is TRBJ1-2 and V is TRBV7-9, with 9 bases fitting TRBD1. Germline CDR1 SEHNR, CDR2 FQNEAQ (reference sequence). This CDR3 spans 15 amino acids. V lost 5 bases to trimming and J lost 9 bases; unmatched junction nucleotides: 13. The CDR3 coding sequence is TGTGCCAGCAGCAATCCCGGGACAGGGACTATCAGCTACACCTTC. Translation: CASSNPGTGTISYTF.

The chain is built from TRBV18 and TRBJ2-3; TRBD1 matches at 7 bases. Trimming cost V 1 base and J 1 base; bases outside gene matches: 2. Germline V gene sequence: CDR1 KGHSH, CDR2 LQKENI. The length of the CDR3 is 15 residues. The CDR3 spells CASSPRQGGTDTQYF. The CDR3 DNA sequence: TGTGCCAGCTCACCACGCCAGGGGGGCACAGATACGCAGTATTTT. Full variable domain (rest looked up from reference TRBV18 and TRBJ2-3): NAGVMQNPRHLVRRRGQEARLRCSPMKGHSHVYWYRQLPEEGLKFMVYLQKENIIDESGMPKERFSAEFPKEGPSILRIQQVVRGDSAAYFCASSPRQGGTDTQYFGPGTRLTVL.

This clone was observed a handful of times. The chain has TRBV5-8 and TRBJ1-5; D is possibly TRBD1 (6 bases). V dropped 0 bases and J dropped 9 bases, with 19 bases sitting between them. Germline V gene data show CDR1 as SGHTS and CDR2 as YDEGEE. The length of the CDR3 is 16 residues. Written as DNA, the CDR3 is TGTGCCAGCAGCTTGGGTGGACAGACCTATCTTACGCCCCAGCATTTT. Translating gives CASSLGGQTYLTPQHF.

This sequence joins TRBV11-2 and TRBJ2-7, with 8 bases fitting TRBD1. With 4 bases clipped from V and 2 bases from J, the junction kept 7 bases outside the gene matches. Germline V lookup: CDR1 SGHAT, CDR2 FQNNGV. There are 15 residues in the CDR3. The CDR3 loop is CASSYIQGEAYEQYF. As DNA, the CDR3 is TGTGCCAGCAGCTACATACAGGGGGAAGCCTACGAGCAGTACTTC.

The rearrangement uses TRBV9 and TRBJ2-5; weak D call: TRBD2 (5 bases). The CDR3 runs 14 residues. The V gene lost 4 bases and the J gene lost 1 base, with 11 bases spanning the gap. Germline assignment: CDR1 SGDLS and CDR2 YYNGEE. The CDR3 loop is CASSPGMAQETQYF. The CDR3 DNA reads TGTGCCAGCAGCCCCGGGATGGCCCAAGAGACCCAGTACTTC.

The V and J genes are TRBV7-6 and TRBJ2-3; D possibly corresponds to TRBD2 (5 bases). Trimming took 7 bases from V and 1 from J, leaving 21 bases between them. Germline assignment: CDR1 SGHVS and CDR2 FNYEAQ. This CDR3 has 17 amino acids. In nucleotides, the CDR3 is TGTGCCAGCAACACCGAGCGAGGTTCGAGGGGCACAGATACGCAGTATTTT. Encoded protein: CASNTERGSRGTDTQYF.

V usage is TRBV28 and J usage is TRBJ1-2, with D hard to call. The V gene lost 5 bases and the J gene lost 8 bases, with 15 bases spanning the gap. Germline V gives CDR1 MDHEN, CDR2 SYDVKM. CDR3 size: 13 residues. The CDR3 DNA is TGTGCCAGCAGTCGAGCGGGCTCGGGGGGCTACACCTTC. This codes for CASSRAGSGGYTF.

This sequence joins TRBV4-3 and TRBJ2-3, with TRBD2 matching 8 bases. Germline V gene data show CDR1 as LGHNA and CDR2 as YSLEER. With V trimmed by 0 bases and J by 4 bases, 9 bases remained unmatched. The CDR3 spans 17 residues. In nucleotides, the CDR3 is TGCGCCAGCAGCCAAGACCGAAGACTAGCGACTGCAGATACGCAGTATTTT. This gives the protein CASSQDRRLATADTQYF.

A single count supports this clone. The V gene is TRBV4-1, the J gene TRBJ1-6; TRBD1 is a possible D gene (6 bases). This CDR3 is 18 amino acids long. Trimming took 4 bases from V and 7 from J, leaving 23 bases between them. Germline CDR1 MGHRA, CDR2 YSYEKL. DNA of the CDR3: TGCGCCAGCAGCCGAGACGAAGGACAGCGTAAAAGAAATTCACCCCTCCACTTT. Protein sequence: CASSRDEGQRKRNSPLHF.

CDR3 loop: CASSLTGSGNTIYF. DNA of the CDR3: TGTGCCAGCTCACTGACAGGCTCTGGAAACACCATATATTTT. The rearrangement links TRBV18 to TRBJ1-3; possible D gene TRBD1, 6 bases. The CDR3 contains 14 residues. V lost 4 bases and J 0 bases, leaving 7 bases between the germline ends. The germline V gene has CDR1 KGHSH and CDR2 LQKENI.

CDR3 sequence (DNA): TGTGCCAGCAGTTTAAGCCCCAGCAATCAGCCCCAGCATTTT. It encodes CASSLSPSNQPQHF. This rearrangement joins TRBV27 to TRBJ1-5; D uncertain. The CDR3 totals 14 residues. Germline V gene data show CDR1 as MNHEY and CDR2 as SMNVEV (reference sequence). V was pared by 2 bases and J by 1 base, with 6 bases between.

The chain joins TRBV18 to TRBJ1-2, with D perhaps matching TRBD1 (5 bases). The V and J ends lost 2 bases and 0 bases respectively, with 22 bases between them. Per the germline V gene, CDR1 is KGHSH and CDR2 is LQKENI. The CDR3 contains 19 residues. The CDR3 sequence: CASSPISSGGDGANYGYTF. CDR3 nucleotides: TGTGCCAGCTCACCAATCTCATCGGGGGGAGACGGTGCTAACTATGGCTACACCTTC.

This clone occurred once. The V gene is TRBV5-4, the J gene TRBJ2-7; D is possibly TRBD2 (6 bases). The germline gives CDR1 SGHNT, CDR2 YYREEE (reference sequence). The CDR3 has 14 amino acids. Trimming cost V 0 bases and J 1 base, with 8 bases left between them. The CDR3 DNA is TGTGCCAGCAGCTTGGAGGGGACTTCCTACGAGCAGTACTTC. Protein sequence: CASSLEGTSYEQYF.

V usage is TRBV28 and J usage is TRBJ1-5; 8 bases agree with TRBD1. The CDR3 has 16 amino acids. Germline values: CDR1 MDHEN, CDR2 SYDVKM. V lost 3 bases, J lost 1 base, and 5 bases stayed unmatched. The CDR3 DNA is TGTGCCAGCAGTTTCACGGACAGGGCGAGCAATCAGCCCCAGCATTTT. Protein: CASSFTDRASNQPQHF.

The DNA for the CDR3 is TGTGCCAGCAGCCGAGTCGGGGGGCTGAACACTGAAGCTTTCTTT. The encoded protein is CASSRVGGLNTEAFF. This sequence joins TRBV5-4 and TRBJ1-1; possibly TRBD1 for D (6 bases). The CDR3 consists of 15 residues. Deletions cut 4 bases from V and 0 bases from J, with 13 bases between. Germline V gene lookup returns CDR1 SGHNT and CDR2 YYREEE (reference sequence).

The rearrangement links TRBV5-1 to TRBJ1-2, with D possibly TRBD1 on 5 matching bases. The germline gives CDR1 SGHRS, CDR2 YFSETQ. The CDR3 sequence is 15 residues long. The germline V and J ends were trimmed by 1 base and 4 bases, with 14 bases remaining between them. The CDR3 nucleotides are TGCGCCAGCAGCTTGTCGGACGGGGGATCCTATGGCTACACCTTC. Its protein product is CASSLSDGGSYGYTF.

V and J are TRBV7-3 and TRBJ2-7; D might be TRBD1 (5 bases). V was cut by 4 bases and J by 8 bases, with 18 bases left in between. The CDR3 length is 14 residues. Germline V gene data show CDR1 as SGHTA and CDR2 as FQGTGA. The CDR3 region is CASSSPTTAFKQYF. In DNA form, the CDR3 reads TGTGCCAGCAGCTCCCCCACGACAGCTTTCAAGCAGTACTTC.

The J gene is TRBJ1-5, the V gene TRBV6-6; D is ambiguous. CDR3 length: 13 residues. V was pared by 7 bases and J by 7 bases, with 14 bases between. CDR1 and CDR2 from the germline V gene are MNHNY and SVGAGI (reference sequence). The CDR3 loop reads CASIGETHQPQHF. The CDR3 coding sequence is TGTGCCAGCATTGGAGAAACTCACCAGCCCCAGCATTTT.

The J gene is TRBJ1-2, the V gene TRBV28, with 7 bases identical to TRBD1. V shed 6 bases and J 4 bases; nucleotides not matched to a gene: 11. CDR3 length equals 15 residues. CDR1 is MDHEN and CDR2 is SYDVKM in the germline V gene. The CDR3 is CASRFPQGVRYGYTF. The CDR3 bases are TGTGCCAGCAGGTTCCCCCAGGGGGTCCGCTATGGCTACACCTTC.

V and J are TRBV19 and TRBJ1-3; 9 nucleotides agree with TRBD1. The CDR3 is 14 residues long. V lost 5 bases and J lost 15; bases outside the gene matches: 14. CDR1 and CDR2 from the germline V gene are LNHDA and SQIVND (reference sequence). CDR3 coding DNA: TGTGCCAGTAGTGCCGGGACAGGGACCCCGGGCAGATATTTT. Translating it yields CASSAGTGTPGRYF. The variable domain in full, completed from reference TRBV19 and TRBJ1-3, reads DGGITQSPKYLFRKEGQNVTLSCEQNLNHDAMYWYRQDPGQGLRLIYYSQIVNDFQKGDIAEGYSVSREKKESFPLTVTSAQKNPTAFYLCASSAGTGTPGRYFGEGSWLTVV.

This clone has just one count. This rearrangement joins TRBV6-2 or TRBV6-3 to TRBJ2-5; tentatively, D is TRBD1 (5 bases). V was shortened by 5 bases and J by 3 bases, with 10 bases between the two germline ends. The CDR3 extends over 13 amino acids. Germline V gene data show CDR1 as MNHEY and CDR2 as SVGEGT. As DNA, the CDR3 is TGTGCCAGCAGTCGACAGACAGAAGAGACCCAGTACTTC. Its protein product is CASSRQTEETQYF.